This T cell receptor beta chain comes out of a study of blood T cells in healthy people across ages. The junction had 3 bases not matched to a gene; V was cut back by 1 base and J by 6 bases. Germline CDR1 and CDR2: SEHNR and FQNEAQ (reference sequence). There are 15 residues in the CDR3. Sample donors were healthy Caucasian individuals that came from Russia, aged roughly 6 to 100. A sample-barcoded 5' primer and a J-beta primer mix were used in a second PCR of roughly 7 to 11 cycles. TCRdb re-analysed the 5' RACE reads in MiXCR, keeping a single row per CDR3 protein. This table has fewer than 1,200,000 distinct CDR3 sequences, approximately 26% appearing once. The data were also submitted as part of a second study, on T cells of mothers and their children. From that second work: Roughly 2.7 million TCR beta reads per child versus over 10 million per mother. Overlap in related mother-child pairs always slightly exceeded unrelated pairs, never significantly.

The chain has TRBV7-9 and TRBJ1-6; TRBD1 aligns across 7 bases. The material sequenced was blood. The receptor was derived from a girl aged 2-10 years in good health. The CDR3 region has the DNA TGTGCCAGCAGCTTAGTTAAGGGGGCTAATTCACCCCTCCACTTT. It is translated as CASSLVKGANSPLHF. The complete variable domain, with remaining parts taken from reference TRBV7-9 and TRBJ1-6, reads DTGVSQNPRHKITKRGQNVTFRCDPISEHNRLYWYRQTLGQGPEFLTYFQNEAQLEKSRLLSDRFSAERPKGSFSTLEIQRTEQGDSAMYLCASSLVKGANSPLHFGNGTRLTVT.